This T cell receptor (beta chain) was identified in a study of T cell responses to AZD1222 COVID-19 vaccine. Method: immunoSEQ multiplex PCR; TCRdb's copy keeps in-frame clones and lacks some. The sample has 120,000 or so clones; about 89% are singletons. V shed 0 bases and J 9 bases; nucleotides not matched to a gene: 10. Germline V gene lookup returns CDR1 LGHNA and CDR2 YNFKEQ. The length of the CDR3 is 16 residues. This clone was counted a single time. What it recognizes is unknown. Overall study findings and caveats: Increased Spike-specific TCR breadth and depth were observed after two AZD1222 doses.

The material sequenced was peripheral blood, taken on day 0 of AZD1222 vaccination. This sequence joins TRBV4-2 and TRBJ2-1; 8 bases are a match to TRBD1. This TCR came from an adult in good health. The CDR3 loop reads CASSQDPQGAPREQFF. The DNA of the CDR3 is TGTGCCAGCAGCCAAGATCCCCAGGGGGCGCCCCGTGAGCAGTTCTTC.